This T cell receptor (beta chain) was observed in a study of cytomegalovirus exposure and HLA in healthy donors. PCR used 60 Vbeta primers and 13 Jbeta primers. Sequencing used immunoSEQ multiplex PCR; TCRdb keeps in-frame clones, though not all of them. The table records roughly 200,000 clones, around 77% of them present only once. Germline V lookup: CDR1 SGHRS, CDR2 YFSETQ. Between the trimmed V and J ends, which lost 4 bases and 2 bases, there was a span of 13 bases. The CDR3 contains 14 residues. The TCR sequence derives from a man aged 60 to 69 in good health and CMV-seronegative. J is TRBJ2-7 and V is TRBV5-1; D is uncertain. The source material was PBMCs. CDR3 nucleotides: TGCGCCAGCAGCCCCGTGGCACCAGCCTACGAGCAGTACTTC. It encodes CASSPVAPAYEQYF.